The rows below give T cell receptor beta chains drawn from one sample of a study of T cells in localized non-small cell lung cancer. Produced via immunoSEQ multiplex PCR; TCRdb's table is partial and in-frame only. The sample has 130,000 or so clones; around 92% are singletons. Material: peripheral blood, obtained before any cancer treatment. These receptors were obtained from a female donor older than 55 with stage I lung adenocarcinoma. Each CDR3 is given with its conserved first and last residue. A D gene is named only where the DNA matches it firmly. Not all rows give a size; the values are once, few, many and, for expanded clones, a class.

TGTGCCTGGAGTGTGGATTTGGCCTTAACTGAAGCTTTCTTT | CAWSVDLALTEAFF | TRBV30 | . | . | TRBJ1-1
TGTGCCAGCACCACCCCGGGACTCCCTTACGAGCAGTACTTC | CASTTPGLPYEQYF | TRBV5-6 | . | . | TRBJ2-7
TGTGCCAGCAGTCCTCGGACTAGCGGGAGTACAGATACGCAGTATTTT | CASSPRTSGSTDTQYF | TRBV6-4 | . | TRBD2 | TRBJ2-3
TGTGCCAGCAGCGTAAGGTTAGGAGGCTACGAGCAGTACTTC | CASSVRLGGYEQYF | TRBV9 | . | . | TRBJ2-7
TGCGCCAGCAGCTTGGCCGGGACTAGCGGGAGTCAAGAGACCCAGTACTTC | CASSLAGTSGSQETQYF | TRBV5-1 | . | TRBD2 | TRBJ2-5
TGTGCCAGCTCACCTCTCGGGACAGGGTATTTGAACACTGAAGCTTTCTTT | CASSPLGTGYLNTEAFF | TRBV18 | . | TRBD1 | TRBJ1-1
TGCGCCAGCAGCCGATTACTAGCGGGATCCCAAGAGACCCAGTACTTC | CASSRLLAGSQETQYF | TRBV5-1 | . | TRBD2 | TRBJ2-5
TGTGCCAGCAGCCAAGGACAGCTGAACACTGAAGCTTTCTTT | CASSQGQLNTEAFF | TRBV28 | . | . | TRBJ1-1
TGCGCCAGCAGTAGGGACAGGGGGGCAGATACGCAGTATTTT | CASSRDRGADTQYF | TRBV5-1 | . | TRBD1 | TRBJ2-3
TGTGCCAGCAGCGTCGGGGCCGCGTGGAATGAGCAGTTCTTC | CASSVGAAWNEQFF | TRBV9 | . | . | TRBJ2-1
TGTGCCAGCAGTCCAACCGGGACGGTGAGAAACACCATATATTTT | CASSPTGTVRNTIYF | TRBV25-1 | . | . | TRBJ1-3
TGTGCCAGCAGACACACAGATACGCAGTATTTT | CASRHTDTQYF | TRBV5-5 | . | . | TRBJ2-3
TGTGCCTCACGCGGGCTAGCGGGCTCCTACGAGCAGTACTTC | CASRGLAGSYEQYF | TRBV7-9 | . | TRBD2 | TRBJ2-7
TGCAGCGTTGCTTCGGCAGGGGGGACTAATGAAAAACTGTTTTTT | CSVASAGGTNEKLFF | TRBV29-1 | . | TRBD1 | TRBJ1-4
TGTGCCAGCTCCATGAACTTTGACACCGGGGAGCTGTTTTTT | CASSMNFDTGELFF | TRBV18 | few | . | TRBJ2-2
TGTGCCAGCAGTTTATACACCGGGGAGCTGTTTTTT | CASSLYTGELFF | TRBV28 | many | . | TRBJ2-2
TGTGCCTGGAGAGTCCTCGGCACAGATACGCAGTATTTT | CAWRVLGTDTQYF | TRBV30 | . | . | TRBJ2-3
TGTGCCAGCAGTGATGCGGCCGGGTTTTTATTTGGCTACACCTTC | CASSDAAGFLFGYTF | TRBV25-1 | . | . | TRBJ1-2
TGTGCCAGCAGTTACGGGACAGCGGTTGCCACTGAAGCTTTCTTT | CASSYGTAVATEAFF | TRBV6-5 | . | TRBD1 | TRBJ1-1
TGTGCCAGCAGCTTAACATGGCGGGAGACCCAGTACTTC | CASSLTWRETQYF | TRBV7-3 | . | . | TRBJ2-5
TGTGCTAGCAGCTTGTCGGGCGTAAATGAGCAGTTCTTC | CASSLSGVNEQFF | TRBV7-7 | . | . | TRBJ2-1
TGTGCCAGCAGTTTTGGGGGGCGGACGAACTATGGCTACACCTTC | CASSFGGRTNYGYTF | TRBV28 | . | . | TRBJ1-2
TGTGCCAGCAGCCCCGGGGCAGTTAATGAAAAACTGTTTTTT | CASSPGAVNEKLFF | TRBV11-2 | . | . | TRBJ1-4
TGTGCCAGCAGCCAAGGTGAAACTAGCGGGAGAGGTAAGCAGTTCTTC | CASSQGETSGRGKQFF | TRBV4-2 | many | TRBD2 | TRBJ2-1
TGTGCCGGCAGTGAAACCGGGACAGGGGGCACTGAAGCTTTCTTT | CAGSETGTGGTEAFF | TRBV28 | . | TRBD1 | TRBJ1-1
TGTGCCAGCAGTGAGGCGGGGTGGTACGAGCAGTACTTC | CASSEAGWYEQYF | TRBV28 | . | . | TRBJ2-7